This TCR beta chain was observed in a study of blood T cell repertoires in COVID-19. Study overall: Italy, Spain and the United States were the sources of the convalescent and acute COVID-19 samples. PBMCs, B-cell-depleted T cells, or T cells provided the cDNA or gDNA that made up the material.

CDR1 is MNHEY, CDR2 SMNVEV, per germline (reference sequence). This CDR3 comprises 15 residues. Unmatched junction bases numbered 9, after V lost 5 bases and J lost 4 bases. In the authors' methods: Estimates of nucleated cell counts were drawn from the amplification of reference gene primers. Clones were read by immunoSEQ multiplex PCR, and TCRdb kept only the in-frame ones, dropping some. V, J and clone size reflect that table, while D and trimming were determined from the DNA. The sample lists fewer than 150,000 clones; over 80% were seen once. The sequence derives from a woman in her 50s with acute or convalescent COVID-19. The sample taken for sequencing was peripheral blood. The V call is TRBV27, the J call TRBJ1-2; TRBD1 aligns across 8 bases. In DNA, the CDR3 is TGTGCCAGCAGTGCGTTAAGGACAGGGATCTATGGCTACACCTTC. This encodes CASSALRTGIYGYTF.